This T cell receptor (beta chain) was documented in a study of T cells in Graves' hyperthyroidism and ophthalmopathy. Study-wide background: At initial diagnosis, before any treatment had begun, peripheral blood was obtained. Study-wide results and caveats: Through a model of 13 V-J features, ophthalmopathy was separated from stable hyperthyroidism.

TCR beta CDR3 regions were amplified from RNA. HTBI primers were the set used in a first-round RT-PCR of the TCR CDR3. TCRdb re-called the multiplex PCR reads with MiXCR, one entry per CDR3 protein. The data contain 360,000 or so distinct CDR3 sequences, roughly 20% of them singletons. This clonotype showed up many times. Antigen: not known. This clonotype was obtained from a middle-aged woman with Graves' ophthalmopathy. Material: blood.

The CDR3 coding sequence is TGTGCCAGCAGTTTAGGGGCAGGGGTGAACACTGAAGCTTTCTTT. This sequence encodes CASSLGAGVNTEAFF. The rearrangement links TRBV28 to TRBJ1-1, with D possibly matching TRBD1 (6 bases). This CDR3 has 15 amino acids. Trimming took off 2 bases at V and 0 bases at J, with 10 bases between the two ends. Germline V gives CDR1 MDHEN, CDR2 SYDVKM.